This T cell receptor (beta chain) was found in a study of T cell repertoires in cytomegalovirus infection (dated 2019 in TCRdb). In the study overall: Donor HLA type was relevant to the analysis, because carriage of CMV infection together with the matching HLA type was indicated by public TCR beta signatures. The paper as a whole reports these results and caveats: Carriers of CMV infection plus the relevant HLA type were discriminated by the cumulative frequency of public TCR beta family members in the study cohort and in an independent roughly 400-donor cohort. The ex vivo response was dominated by HLA-C-restricted CMV-specific TCR beta clonotypes, which also provided the single most frequent clonotype in two of eight donors.

The data were produced on an Illumina HiSeq 1500. Using fastp trimming at Q25 and MiXCR clonotype assembly, TCRdb reanalyzed the public sequencing data and kept in-frame beta chains. Rows merge per CDR3 protein into single entries with the most common DNA and genes. The sample table holds some 400,000 distinct CDR3 sequences, of which 25% to 40% were seen once. The ten top clones hold about an eighth of the sample. In regard to this clonotype: This clone's antigen is unknown. The sample holds no much larger clone one base away, and base qualities are not on file.

Trimming takes 5 bases off V and 0 bases off J; junction bases not matched to a gene: 8. CDR1 is given as SEHNR and CDR2 as FQNEAQ, both from the germline V gene (reference sequence). Spanning cysteine to phenylalanine, the CDR3 consists of 18 amino acids. The DNA shown is the 54-base CDR3, in frame from base 1. The source is a human donor in good health (CMV status not recorded). Some clones in this sample may be carry-over from other donors' samples. The sequencing input was PBMCs. Recombination joined TRBV7-9 with TRBJ1-6, with 9 middle bases fitting TRBD1. The DNA is TGTGCCAGCAGCCCAAAAGGACAGGGGAGCTCCTATAATTCACCCCTCCACTTT. Its amino acids are CASSPKGQGSSYNSPLHF.